These T cell receptor beta chains were read from a single sample in a study of OX40 agonist ivuxolimab in advanced cancers. The data were produced by immunoSEQ multiplex PCR, yet TCRdb's version contains in-frame clones alone and is incomplete. This sample has about 75,000 clones, with about 85% found just once. Sequencing used CD4+ or CD8+ T cells sorted from blood, obtained in a trial of the OX40 agonist ivuxolimab. The source of these receptors is an adult with an advanced solid tumor such as melanoma, head and neck, liver or kidney cancer. Each CDR3 is given with its conserved first and last residue. A D gene is named only where the DNA matches it firmly. Clone size appears in some rows only: once, few, many, or a class for an expanded clone.

TRBV2	NA	TRBJ1-2	NA	CAHPRSYTF	TGTGCCCACCCTAGGAGCTACACCTTC
TRBV5-1	NA	TRBJ2-1	TRBD2	CASSSSGTSYNEQFF	TGCGCCAGCAGCTCTAGCGGGACATCCTACAATGAGCAGTTCTTC
TRBV7-2	NA	TRBJ2-3	NA	CASSLGSGSTDTQYF	TGTGCCAGCAGCTTAGGGAGCGGGAGCACAGATACGCAGTATTTT
TRBV6-5	NA	TRBJ2-1	TRBD2	CASSSGGGNEQFF	TGTGCCAGCAGCTCCGGGGGAGGGAATGAGCAGTTCTTC
TRBV15	NA	TRBJ2-7	NA	CATSRGQALINEQYF	TGTGCCACCAGCAGAGGTCAGGCCCTGATTAACGAGCAGTACTTC
TRBV25-1	NA	TRBJ2-5	NA	CASSDWGAGETQYF	TGTGCCAGCAGTGACTGGGGTGCGGGGGAGACCCAGTACTTC
TRBV5-1	NA	TRBJ1-3	NA	CASSPQASGNTIYF	TGCGCCAGCAGCCCTCAGGCGTCTGGAAACACCATATATTTT
TRBV6-5	NA	TRBJ2-1	NA	CASSRGTSSYNEQFF	TGTGCCAGCAGTCGCGGGACCAGCTCCTACAATGAGCAGTTCTTC
TRBV6-5	NA	TRBJ2-7	NA	CASSFRKDTYEQYF	TGTGCCAGCAGTTTCCGGAAGGACACCTACGAGCAGTACTTC
TRBV10-1	NA	TRBJ2-1	NA	CASSLANLYNEQFF	TGCGCCAGCAGTCTAGCGAACCTTTACAATGAGCAGTTCTTC
TRBV4-2	NA	TRBJ2-6	NA	CASSQDREGTGANVLTF	TGTGCCAGCAGCCAAGACAGGGAAGGAACTGGGGCCAACGTCCTGACTTTC
TRBV18	NA	TRBJ2-5	NA	CASSLGQETQYF	TGTGCCAGCTCACTGGGGCAAGAGACCCAGTACTTC
TRBV5-1	once	TRBJ2-2	NA	CASSYDSSNRELFF	TGCGCCAGCAGCTACGACAGCTCGAACCGGGAGCTGTTTTTT
TRBV18	NA	TRBJ2-4	NA	CASSWTDVAKNIQYF	TGTGCCAGCTCTTGGACAGACGTAGCCAAAAACATTCAGTACTTC
TRBV15	NA	TRBJ2-5	TRBD2	CATSLAGEETQYF	TGTGCCACGAGTTTAGCGGGAGAAGAGACCCAGTACTTC
TRBV5-4	NA	TRBJ2-2	TRBD2	CASRRAGGNTGELFF	TGTGCCAGCCGGCGAGCGGGAGGGAACACCGGGGAGCTGTTTTTT
TRBV12-5	NA	TRBJ2-1	TRBD2	CASGLGIAGVGNEQFF	TGTGCTAGTGGTTTGGGAATAGCGGGAGTGGGTAATGAGCAGTTCTTC
TRBV18	NA	TRBJ2-7	NA	CASSPGAGPNYEQYF	TGTGCCAGCTCACCAGGGGCAGGGCCGAACTACGAGCAGTACTTC
TRBV19	NA	TRBJ1-1	TRBD1	CATIRQGSGTEAFF	TGTGCCACGATTAGACAGGGGAGTGGGACTGAAGCTTTCTTT
TRBV5-1	once	TRBJ1-5	TRBD1	CASSLGTGTNQPQHF	TGCGCCAGCAGCTTGGGGACAGGAACCAATCAGCCCCAGCATTTT
TRBV5-1	NA	TRBJ2-7	TRBD2	CASRAILAGEYEQYF	TGCGCCAGCAGGGCTATTCTAGCGGGAGAGTACGAGCAGTACTTC
TRBV18	NA	TRBJ2-7	TRBD1	CASSPPARGQDEQYF	TGTGCCAGCTCACCTCCCGCCAGGGGGCAGGACGAGCAGTACTTC
TRBV19	NA	TRBJ2-1	NA	CASSRDRALNEQFF	TGTGCCAGTAGCCGGGACCGGGCGTTGAATGAGCAGTTCTTC
TRBV4-1	once	TRBJ2-3	NA	CASRREGTDTQYF	TGCGCCAGTAGGAGGGAGGGCACAGATACGCAGTATTTT
TRBV7-2	NA	TRBJ2-7	NA	CASSLAESEQYF	TGTGCCAGCAGCTTAGCCGAAAGCGAGCAGTACTTC
TRBV27	NA	TRBJ2-5	NA	CASSLSWQVQETQYF	TGTGCCAGCAGTTTATCGTGGCAGGTTCAAGAGACCCAGTACTTC
TRBV18	NA	TRBJ1-1	NA	CASSTNLGQPEAFF	TGTGCCAGCTCAACCAACCTCGGACAGCCTGAAGCTTTCTTT
TRBV28	NA	TRBJ2-7	NA	CASSPRTPGSYEQYF	TGTGCCAGCAGTCCCCGAACACCGGGTAGTTACGAGCAGTACTTC
TRBV19	NA	TRBJ1-3	TRBD1	CASSSTGGSSGNTIYF	TGTGCCAGTAGTTCTACAGGGGGTAGCTCTGGAAACACCATATATTTT
TRBV13	NA	TRBJ2-1	NA	CASRPRETYNEQFF	TGTGCCAGCAGGCCCAGGGAAACCTACAATGAGCAGTTCTTC
TRBV5-4	NA	TRBJ1-1	TRBD1	CASSPYTGGSFIFMNTEAFF	TGTGCCAGCAGCCCTTACACAGGGGGCTCCTTTATCTTCATGAACACTGAAGCTTTCTTT
TRBV7-9	few	TRBJ2-3	TRBD1	CASSSGQGVGTQYF	TGTGCCAGCAGCTCGGGACAGGGAGTGGGTACGCAGTATTTT
TRBV23-1	NA	TRBJ1-2	NA	CASSQGQDINYGYTF	TGCGCCAGCAGTCAAGGTCAGGACATTAACTATGGCTACACCTTC
TRBV7-2	few	TRBJ2-3	TRBD2	CASSLSSGRGTDTQYF	TGTGCCAGCAGCTTATCTAGCGGGAGAGGGACAGATACGCAGTATTTT
TRBV11-2	NA	TRBJ2-5	NA	CASSLGGLSGGTQYF	TGTGCCAGCAGCTTAGGTGGGCTTTCGGGCGGGACCCAGTACTTC
TRBV23-1	NA	TRBJ2-1	TRBD2	CASSPGLAGYNEQFF	TGCGCCAGCAGTCCGGGACTAGCGGGATACAATGAGCAGTTCTTC
TRBV6-1	NA	TRBJ1-1	NA	CASSDLGGQRNTEAFF	TGTGCCAGCAGTGATTTGGGCGGGCAACGGAACACTGAAGCTTTCTTT
TRBV15	NA	TRBJ2-7	NA	CATSREPGLAYEQYF	TGTGCCACCAGCAGAGAACCGGGACTTGCCTACGAGCAGTACTTC
TRBV5-1	NA	TRBJ2-1	TRBD1	CASSLGGTGLDEQFF	TGCGCCAGCAGCTTGGGAGGGACAGGGTTGGATGAGCAGTTCTTC
TRBV7-9	NA	TRBJ1-4	NA	CASSLGTTGTRNEKLFF	TGTGCCAGCAGCTTAGGGACTACGGGGACCCGTAATGAAAAACTGTTTTTT
TRBV6-4	NA	TRBJ2-7	NA	CASSYGPGVSYEQYF	TGTGCCAGCAGTTACGGTCCAGGAGTAAGCTACGAGCAGTACTTC
TRBV5-4	NA	TRBJ1-2	NA	CASRREGLGGYGYTF	TGTGCCAGCAGACGTGAGGGCCTGGGCGGATATGGCTACACCTTC
TRBV6-5	NA	TRBJ2-2	TRBD1	CASNRGQAGGELFF	TGTGCCAGCAATCGAGGACAGGCCGGCGGGGAGCTGTTTTTT
TRBV2	NA	TRBJ2-1	NA	CASNVRLVGNEQFF	TGTGCCAGTAACGTCAGACTAGTAGGCAATGAGCAGTTCTTC
TRBV7-2	NA	TRBJ2-1	TRBD2	CASSSLAGEMVEQFF	TGTGCCAGCAGCTCACTAGCGGGAGAAATGGTAGAGCAGTTCTTC
TRBV18	NA	TRBJ1-1	TRBD1	CASSPGQGRLDTEAFF	TGTGCCAGCTCACCAGGACAGGGCCGTTTGGACACTGAAGCTTTCTTT